This TCR beta chain was sequenced during a study of T cell changes during pregnancy in multiple sclerosis. Clones were sequenced by immunoSEQ multiplex PCR, and TCRdb holds only the in-frame ones, with some missing. Of some 51,000 clones listed, 94% were seen once; the top ten hold roughly 0.5%. Germline V gene sequence: CDR1 MNHEY, CDR2 SVGAGI. V lost 8 bases and J 7 bases, leaving 18 bases between the germline ends. The CDR3 runs to 14 residues. The V and J genes are TRBV6-5 and TRBJ1-5; possibly TRBD1 for D (6 bases). Source: CD4+ T cells from peripheral blood mononuclear cells, taken in the first trimester of pregnancy. This TCR derives from a female donor with multiple sclerosis, enrolled in a pregnancy study. The CDR3: CASLTLGGGQPQHF. The CDR3 DNA reads TGTGCCAGCCTTACCCTTGGGGGCGGCCAGCCCCAGCATTTT.